These 9 T cell receptor beta chains were sequenced from one sample in a study of PD-1 blockade in classical Hodgkin lymphoma. Using immunoSEQ multiplex PCR, the repertoire was profiled, and TCRdb retains in-frame clones only, with some absent. The table includes under 80,000 clones, 70% to 75% detected once. Each of the patients experienced relapse following autologous stem cell transplantation, and their brentuximab vedotin exposure differed. Sequenced material: peripheral blood mononuclear cells (PBMCs), taken before the second cycle of nivolumab. These receptors were collected from a human donor with classical Hodgkin lymphoma.

V is TRBV13 and J is TRBJ2-3; D gene ambiguous. The CDR3 is 12 amino acids. The germline CDR1 and CDR2 sequences are PRHDT and FYEKMQ (reference sequence). V lost 3 bases, J lost 0 bases, and 1 base lay in between. CDR3 amino acids: CASSLSTDTQYF. For the CDR3, the DNA is TGTGCCAGCAGCTTGAGCACAGATACGCAGTATTTT.

This rearrangement joins TRBV13 to TRBJ2-7; no firm D call. The CDR3 contains 14 residues. Germline CDR1 and CDR2: PRHDT and FYEKMQ (reference sequence). The ends were cut back, 5 bases at V and 5 bases at J, with 16 bases in the middle. In DNA form, the CDR3 reads TGTGCCAGCAGCCCAACACGGTTCACTCACGAGCAGTACTTC. Protein sequence: CASSPTRFTHEQYF.

V and J are TRBV19 and TRBJ2-3, with no clear D. The CDR3 contains 11 residues. The germline CDR1 and CDR2 sequences are LNHDA and SQIVND (reference sequence). Trimming cost V 4 bases and J 8 bases, with 7 bases left between them. In nucleotides, the CDR3 is TGTGCCAGTAGTACACAATTTACGCAGTATTTT. This sequence encodes CASSTQFTQYF.

The chain couples TRBV5-1 to TRBJ1-2, with TRBD1 matching over 7 bases. The CDR3 runs to 17 residues. V dropped 4 bases and J dropped 0; count of bases not matched to a gene: 12. Germline V CDR1 and CDR2: SGHRS, YFSETQ. This CDR3 reads CASSTTGVLTTNYGYTF. The CDR3 bases are TGCGCCAGCAGCACAACAGGGGTCTTAACCACTAACTATGGCTACACCTTC.

This clone has only one observation. This chain uses TRBV2 with TRBJ2-1; D not resolved. The germline V gene has CDR1 SNHLY and CDR2 FYNNEI. The CDR3 runs 16 residues. Trimming took 3 bases from V and 0 from J, leaving 12 bases between them. The CDR3 spells CASSESLLSSYNEQFF. CDR3 nucleotides: TGTGCCAGCAGTGAGAGCTTGTTGAGCTCCTACAATGAGCAGTTCTTC.

The chain recombines TRBV5-6 with TRBJ1-2; no clear D. Trimming cost V 4 bases and J 2 bases, with 12 bases left between them. Per the germline V gene, CDR1 is SGHDT and CDR2 is YYEEEE. This CDR3 has 14 residues. CDR3 protein: CASSTGSTNYGYTF. The DNA for the CDR3 is TGTGCCAGCAGCACGGGATCTACCAACTATGGCTACACCTTC.

This clone was observed a single time. The gene calls are TRBV10-1 and TRBJ2-2; the D is unclear. Germline CDR1 reads WNHNN; CDR2 reads SYGVQD (reference sequence). The CDR3 is 12 amino acids. Trimming took off 3 bases at V and 6 bases at J, with 5 bases between the two ends. In DNA form, the CDR3 reads TGCGCCAGCAGTGATGTGTCCGGGGAGCTGTTTTTT. Amino acids: CASSDVSGELFF.

The rearrangement joins TRBV7-8 to TRBJ1-2; the match to TRBD1 covers 9 bases. The CDR3 extends over 13 amino acids. V dropped 4 bases and J dropped 8; count of bases not matched to a gene: 5. Germline V gene sequence: CDR1 SGHVS, CDR2 FQNEAQ. The CDR3 coding sequence is TGTGCCAGCAGCTACGGGACAGGGAGCGGCTACACCTTC. It yields the protein CASSYGTGSGYTF. The full variable domain, with the rest looked up from reference TRBV7-8 and TRBJ1-2, is GAGVSQSPRYKVAKRGQDVALRCDPISGHVSLFWYQQALGQGPEFLTYFQNEAQLDKSGLPSDRFFAERPEGSVSTLKIQRTQQEDSAVYLCASSYGTGSGYTFGSGTRLTVV.

The V and J genes are TRBV5-1 and TRBJ1-4; tentatively, D is TRBD1 (6 bases). The CDR3 is 14 residues long. Looked up from germline, CDR1 is SGHRS and CDR2 is YFSETQ. Trimming stripped 2 bases from V and 8 bases from J, with 13 bases between. In DNA form, the CDR3 reads TGCGCCAGCAGCTTCCAGGGGAGAACCGAAAAACTGTTTTTT. Its protein is CASSFQGRTEKLFF.